Listed below are T cell receptor beta chains from one sample, sequenced in a study of blood T cell repertoires in COVID-19. Method: immunoSEQ multiplex PCR; TCRdb's copy keeps in-frame clones and lacks some. The sample shows some 390,000 clones, around 87% of them seen only once. Sequencing used peripheral blood. Every receptor here comes from a human donor in a cohort sampled during active COVID-19. Both conserved end residues are part of each CDR3. D genes are given only for firm matches. Clone size appears in some rows only: once, few, many, or a class for an expanded clone.

V gene: TRBV19
D gene: TRBD2
J gene: TRBJ2-3
clone size: NA
CDR3 DNA: TGTGCCAGTAAGGATAGCGGGGGGGAAACAGATACGCAGTATTTT
CDR3 protein: CASKDSGGETDTQYF

V gene: TRBV7-9
D gene: NA
J gene: TRBJ1-1
clone size: NA
CDR3 DNA: TGTGCCAGCACCCTGGCCGGGACAAGCCACTTAAGGGACACTGAAGCTTTCTTT
CDR3 protein: CASTLAGTSHLRDTEAFF

V gene: TRBV24-1
D gene: TRBD1
J gene: TRBJ2-5
clone size: NA
CDR3 DNA: TGTGCCACCAGTGACTACAGGGGTGGTCAAGAGACCCAGTACTTC
CDR3 protein: CATSDYRGGQETQYF

V gene: TRBV10-3
D gene: NA
J gene: TRBJ1-4
clone size: NA
CDR3 DNA: TGTGCCATCAGTGACGGGGGAGGTGGTGAAAAACTGTTTTTT
CDR3 protein: CAISDGGGGEKLFF

V gene: TRBV5-1
D gene: NA
J gene: TRBJ2-7
clone size: NA
CDR3 DNA: TGCGCCAGCAGCTTGGCCGAGGTCCCGGGCGAGCAGTACTTC
CDR3 protein: CASSLAEVPGEQYF

V gene: TRBV25-1
D gene: TRBD1
J gene: TRBJ1-5
clone size: NA
CDR3 DNA: TGTGCCAGCAGTGAACGCCCTCAGGGGGCTTGTCGTGGTCAGCCCCAGCATTTT
CDR3 protein: CASSERPQGACRGQPQHF

V gene: TRBV28
D gene: NA
J gene: TRBJ2-7
clone size: NA
CDR3 DNA: TGTGCCAGCACAGGCTCGGGGAAGAGCTCCTACGAGCAGTACTTC
CDR3 protein: CASTGSGKSSYEQYF

V gene: TRBV19
D gene: TRBD1
J gene: TRBJ1-3
clone size: NA
CDR3 DNA: TGTGCCACCCAAAGGGGGACAGGGGGCTCTGGAAACACCATATATTTT
CDR3 protein: CATQRGTGGSGNTIYF

V gene: TRBV10-1
D gene: NA
J gene: TRBJ2-5
clone size: NA
CDR3 DNA: TGCGCCAGCAGTGCCTACCGAGGGGAGACCCAGTACTTC
CDR3 protein: CASSAYRGETQYF

V gene: TRBV7-8
D gene: TRBD2
J gene: TRBJ2-1
clone size: NA
CDR3 DNA: TGTGCCAGCAGCTTATATATGGCGGGAGAAACCACCTACAATGAGCAGTTCTTC
CDR3 protein: CASSLYMAGETTYNEQFF

V gene: TRBV12-2
D gene: NA
J gene: TRBJ2-7
clone size: NA
CDR3 DNA: TGTGCAAGTCGCTTCGGGACAGGGGACTACGAGCAGTACTTC
CDR3 protein: CASRFGTGDYEQYF

V gene: TRBV4-1
D gene: NA
J gene: TRBJ1-1
clone size: NA
CDR3 DNA: TGCGCCAGCAGAACCCTGGGGCGAACGACTGAAGCTTTCTTT
CDR3 protein: CASRTLGRTTEAFF

V gene: TRBV19
D gene: NA
J gene: TRBJ1-5
clone size: NA
CDR3 DNA: TGTGCCAGTAGTATAGCCCCGAAGGAGTATCTGCCCCAGCATTTT
CDR3 protein: CASSIAPKEYLPQHF

V gene: TRBV6-5
D gene: TRBD1
J gene: TRBJ1-1
clone size: NA
CDR3 DNA: TGTGCCAGCAGTTACACGCCGGGACAGAACCTCCTTGAAGCTTTCTTT
CDR3 protein: CASSYTPGQNLLEAFF

V gene: TRBV5-4
D gene: NA
J gene: TRBJ1-3
clone size: NA
CDR3 DNA: TGTGCCAGCAGCTTGGAGGGGATGAGGTCTGGAAACACCATATATTTT
CDR3 protein: CASSLEGMRSGNTIYF

V gene: TRBV9
D gene: NA
J gene: TRBJ2-2
clone size: NA
CDR3 DNA: TGTGCCAGCAGCAGGCCCGTTCGGGAGAACACCGGGGAGCTGTTTTTT
CDR3 protein: CASSRPVRENTGELFF

V gene: TRBV5-6
D gene: NA
J gene: TRBJ2-5
clone size: NA
CDR3 DNA: TGTGCCAGCAGCCTCCTAGCCCGAGAGACCCAGTACTTC
CDR3 protein: CASSLLARETQYF

V gene: TRBV28
D gene: TRBD2
J gene: TRBJ2-3
clone size: NA
CDR3 DNA: TGTGCCAGCAGTTTAGGTGAAGCGGGGGATACGCAGTATTTT
CDR3 protein: CASSLGEAGDTQYF

V gene: TRBV6-5
D gene: TRBD1
J gene: TRBJ2-2
clone size: NA
CDR3 DNA: TGTGCCAGCTGGGACAGGGCGAACACCGGGGAGCTGTTTTTT
CDR3 protein: CASWDRANTGELFF

V gene: TRBV5-1
D gene: NA
J gene: TRBJ2-6
clone size: NA
CDR3 DNA: TGCGCCAGCAGCCTACAACAGGGAACTGGGGCCAACGTCCTGACTTTC
CDR3 protein: CASSLQQGTGANVLTF

V gene: TRBV28
D gene: NA
J gene: TRBJ1-5
clone size: NA
CDR3 DNA: TGTGCCAGCAGTTTTATCAGTGGCAATCAGCCCCAGCATTTT
CDR3 protein: CASSFISGNQPQHF

V gene: TRBV5-1
D gene: NA
J gene: TRBJ2-2
clone size: NA
CDR3 DNA: TGCGCCAGCAGCTTGGGCCAGGGGTCCCCGAACACCGGGGAGCTGTTTTTT
CDR3 protein: CASSLGQGSPNTGELFF

V gene: TRBV23-1
D gene: TRBD2
J gene: TRBJ2-5
clone size: NA
CDR3 DNA: TGCGCCAGCGTCCCTAGGAGGGAGGTTAGCGGGGAGACCCAGTACTTC
CDR3 protein: CASVPRREVSGETQYF

V gene: TRBV5-1
D gene: NA
J gene: TRBJ1-1
clone size: NA
CDR3 DNA: TGCGCCAGCAGCTCTCAGGGTACCACTGAAGCTTTCTTT
CDR3 protein: CASSSQGTTEAFF

V gene: TRBV5-4
D gene: NA
J gene: TRBJ1-1
clone size: NA
CDR3 DNA: TGTGCCAGCAGCCCCTACAGGGCCACGGGGAACACTGAAGCTTTCTTT
CDR3 protein: CASSPYRATGNTEAFF

V gene: TRBV15
D gene: TRBD1
J gene: TRBJ2-7
clone size: NA
CDR3 DNA: TGTGCCACCAGCAGCGGGACAGGGCTGAACTACGAGCAGTACTTC
CDR3 protein: CATSSGTGLNYEQYF

V gene: TRBV2
D gene: NA
J gene: TRBJ2-7
clone size: NA
CDR3 DNA: TGTGCCAGCAGTCGCGGGCAACTCTACGAGCAGTACTTC
CDR3 protein: CASSRGQLYEQYF

V gene: TRBV6-1
D gene: NA
J gene: TRBJ2-2
clone size: NA
CDR3 DNA: TGTGCCAGCAGTGAAATTACAGCCTACACCGGGGAGCTGTTTTTT
CDR3 protein: CASSEITAYTGELFF

V gene: TRBV6-6
D gene: NA
J gene: TRBJ1-2
clone size: NA
CDR3 DNA: TGTGCCAGCAGTTACATCACTACCGGGGGATACACCTTC
CDR3 protein: CASSYITTGGYTF

V gene: TRBV21-1
D gene: NA
J gene: TRBJ2-7
clone size: NA
CDR3 DNA: TGTGCCAGCAGCAAAGGGGTCCGGGAGGGGCGGCGCGAGCAGTACTTC
CDR3 protein: CASSKGVREGRREQYF

V gene: TRBV7-8
D gene: NA
J gene: TRBJ2-3
clone size: NA
CDR3 DNA: TGTGCCAGCAGCTTAGTTTCGGGAGCGGATGCAGATACGCAGTATTTT
CDR3 protein: CASSLVSGADADTQYF

V gene: TRBV12-3/TRBV12-4
D gene: TRBD1
J gene: TRBJ1-2
clone size: few
CDR3 DNA: TGTGCCAGCAGGACACAGGGGAGCTATGGCTACACCTTC
CDR3 protein: CASRTQGSYGYTF

V gene: TRBV5-6
D gene: TRBD1
J gene: TRBJ1-5
clone size: NA
CDR3 DNA: TGTGCCAGCAGTTTGGGACAGGGTACGTACTCTAGCAATCAGCCCCAGCATTTT
CDR3 protein: CASSLGQGTYSSNQPQHF

V gene: TRBV13
D gene: NA
J gene: TRBJ2-5
clone size: NA
CDR3 DNA: TGTGCCAGCAGCTTCTCCAGGGAGACCCAGTACTTC
CDR3 protein: CASSFSRETQYF

V gene: TRBV5-4
D gene: NA
J gene: TRBJ1-1
clone size: NA
CDR3 DNA: TGTGCCAGCCACCAACGGGAGGTAACTTTCTTT
CDR3 protein: CASHQREVTFF

V gene: TRBV5-1
D gene: NA
J gene: TRBJ2-4
clone size: NA
CDR3 DNA: TGCGCCAGCAGCTTGAGGCAGGGCATTCAGTACTTC
CDR3 protein: CASSLRQGIQYF

V gene: TRBV5-1
D gene: TRBD2
J gene: TRBJ2-3
clone size: NA
CDR3 DNA: TGCGCCAGCAGCGCGGCTTCCCTAGCGGGGGGGCTTACAGATACGCAGTATTTT
CDR3 protein: CASSAASLAGGLTDTQYF

V gene: TRBV7-2
D gene: NA
J gene: TRBJ1-1
clone size: NA
CDR3 DNA: TGTGCCAGCAGCCCTATACAGGGGAACACTGAAGCTTTCTTT
CDR3 protein: CASSPIQGNTEAFF

V gene: TRBV12-3/TRBV12-4
D gene: NA
J gene: TRBJ1-2
clone size: NA
CDR3 DNA: TGTGCCAGCAGTTTGGGGACTTATGGCTACACCTTC
CDR3 protein: CASSLGTYGYTF

V gene: TRBV7-9
D gene: TRBD2
J gene: TRBJ2-5
clone size: NA
CDR3 DNA: TGTGCCAGCAGCTTACTAGCGGGAGGGCAAGAGACCCAGTACTTC
CDR3 protein: CASSLLAGGQETQYF

V gene: TRBV12-3/TRBV12-4
D gene: TRBD1
J gene: TRBJ1-1
clone size: NA
CDR3 DNA: TGTGCCAGCAGTGGGACAGGGAGTAATTCAGCTTTCTTT
CDR3 protein: CASSGTGSNSAFF

V gene: TRBV6-5
D gene: TRBD1
J gene: TRBJ2-7
clone size: NA
CDR3 DNA: TGTGCCAGCAGTTACTCCCGGGACAGGGTTCGGCAGTACTTC
CDR3 protein: CASSYSRDRVRQYF